The entry that follows covers one T cell receptor beta chain sequence. The sample belongs to a study of blood T cell repertoires in COVID-19. Study overall: Both acute and convalescent COVID-19 samples were obtained from the United States, Italy and Spain. The cDNA or gDNA used as material had been derived from T cells, B-cell-depleted T cells, or PBMCs.

In the original workflow: Amplification from reference gene primers served as the basis for estimated nucleated cell counts. Assay: immunoSEQ multiplex PCR; the TCRdb copy retains only in-frame clones and omits some. The V and J calls and clone size come from that table; D and trimming were worked out from the DNA. The sample lists some 520,000 clones, 85% to 90% occurring once. The CDR3 extends over 15 amino acids. Germline values: CDR1 SGDLS, CDR2 YYNGEE. The J segment lost 3 bases and the V segment lost 2 bases, leaving 5 bases of the junction unmatched. Seattle enrolled patients during active infection and tracked them longitudinally.

This chain joins TRBV9 and TRBJ1-3, with 7 bases that match TRBD1. The source of this sequence is a man aged 18 to 35 with COVID-19, enrolled during active disease. The sequenced sample consisted of peripheral blood. The CDR3 DNA is TGTGCCAGCAGCGTCGGGACAGCCCGTGGAAACACCATATATTTT. As protein: CASSVGTARGNTIYF. The whole variable domain, filled in from reference TRBV9 and TRBJ1-3, reads DSGVTQTPKHLITATGQRVTLRCSPRSGDLSVYWYQQSLDQGLQFLIQYYNGEERAKGNILERFSAQQFPDLHSELNLSSLELGDSALYFCASSVGTARGNTIYFGEGSWLTVV.